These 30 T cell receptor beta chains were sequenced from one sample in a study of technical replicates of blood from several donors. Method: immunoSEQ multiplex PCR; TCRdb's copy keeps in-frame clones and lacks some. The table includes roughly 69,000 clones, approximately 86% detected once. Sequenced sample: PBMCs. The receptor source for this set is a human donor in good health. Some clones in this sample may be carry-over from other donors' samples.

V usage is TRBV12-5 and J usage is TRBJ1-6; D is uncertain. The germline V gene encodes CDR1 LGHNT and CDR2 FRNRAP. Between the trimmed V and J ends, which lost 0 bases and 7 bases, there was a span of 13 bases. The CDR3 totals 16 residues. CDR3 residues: CASGLVRDLGNSPLHF. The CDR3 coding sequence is TGTGCTAGTGGTTTGGTACGTGACCTCGGGAATTCACCCCTCCACTTT.

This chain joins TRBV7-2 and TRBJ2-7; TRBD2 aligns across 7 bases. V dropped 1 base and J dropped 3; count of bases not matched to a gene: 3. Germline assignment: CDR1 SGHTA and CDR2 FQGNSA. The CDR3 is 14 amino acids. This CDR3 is CASSLEGGYYEQYF. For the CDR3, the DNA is TGTGCCAGCAGCTTAGAGGGAGGGTACTACGAGCAGTACTTC.

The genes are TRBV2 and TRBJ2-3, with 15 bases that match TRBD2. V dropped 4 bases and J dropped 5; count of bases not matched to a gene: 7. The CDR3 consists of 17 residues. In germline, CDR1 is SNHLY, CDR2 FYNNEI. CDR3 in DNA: TGTGCCAGCAGTGCGGGACTAGCGGGAGGCTACGGAGATACGCAGTATTTT. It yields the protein CASSAGLAGGYGDTQYF.

The CDR3 DNA is TGTGCCAGCAGCTTACGCGGGGGCTCCTACGAGCAGTACTTC. As protein: CASSLRGGSYEQYF. The rearrangement joins TRBV13 to TRBJ2-7; 7 positions match TRBD2. From germline, CDR1 is PRHDT and CDR2 FYEKMQ (reference sequence). The CDR3 has 14 residues. The ends lost 2 bases at V and 0 bases at J; junction bases unmatched: 1.

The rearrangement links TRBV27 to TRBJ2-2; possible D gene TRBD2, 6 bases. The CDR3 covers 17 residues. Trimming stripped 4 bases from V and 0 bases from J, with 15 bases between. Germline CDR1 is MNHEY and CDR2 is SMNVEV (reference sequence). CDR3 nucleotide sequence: TGTGCCAGCAGTTCCATGGGGACTCTATCGAACACCGGGGAGCTGTTTTTT. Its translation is CASSSMGTLSNTGELFF.

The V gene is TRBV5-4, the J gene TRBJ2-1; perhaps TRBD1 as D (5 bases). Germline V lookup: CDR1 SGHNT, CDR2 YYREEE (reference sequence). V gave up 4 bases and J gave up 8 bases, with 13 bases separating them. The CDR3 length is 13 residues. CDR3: CASSPGRGDEQFF. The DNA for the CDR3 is TGTGCCAGCAGCCCGGGTAGGGGCGATGAGCAGTTCTTC.

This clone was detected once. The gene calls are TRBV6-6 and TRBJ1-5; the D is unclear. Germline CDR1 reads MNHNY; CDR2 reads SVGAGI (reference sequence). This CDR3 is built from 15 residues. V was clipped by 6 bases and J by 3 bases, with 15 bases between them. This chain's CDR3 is CASRIGEVPNQPQHF. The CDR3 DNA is TGTGCCAGCAGAATCGGGGAGGTCCCCAATCAGCCCCAGCATTTT.

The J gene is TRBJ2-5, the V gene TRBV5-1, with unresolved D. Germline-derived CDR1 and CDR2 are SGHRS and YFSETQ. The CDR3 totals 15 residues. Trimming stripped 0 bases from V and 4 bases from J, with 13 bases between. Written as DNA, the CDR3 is TGCGCCAGCAGCTTGGAATGGGCAGGTGGAGAGACCCAGTACTTC. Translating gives CASSLEWAGGETQYF.

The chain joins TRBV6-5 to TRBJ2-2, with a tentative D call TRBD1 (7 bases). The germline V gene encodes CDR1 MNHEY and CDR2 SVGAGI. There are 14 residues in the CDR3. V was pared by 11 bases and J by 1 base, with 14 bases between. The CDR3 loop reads CAAGGFLNTGELFF. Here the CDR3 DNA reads TGTGCCGCAGGGGGGTTTTTGAACACCGGGGAGCTGTTTTTT.

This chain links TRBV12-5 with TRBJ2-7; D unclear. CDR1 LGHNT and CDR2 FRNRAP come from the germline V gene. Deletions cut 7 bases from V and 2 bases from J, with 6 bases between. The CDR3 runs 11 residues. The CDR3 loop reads CASAYAYEQYF. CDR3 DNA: TGTGCTAGTGCGTATGCCTACGAGCAGTACTTC.

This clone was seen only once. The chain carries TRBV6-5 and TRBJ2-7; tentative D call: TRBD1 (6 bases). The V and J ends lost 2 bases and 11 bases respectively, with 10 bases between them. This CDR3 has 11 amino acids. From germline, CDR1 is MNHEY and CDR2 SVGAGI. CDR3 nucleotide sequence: TGTGCCAGCAGTTACCGGGGACACGAGTACTTC. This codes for CASSYRGHEYF.

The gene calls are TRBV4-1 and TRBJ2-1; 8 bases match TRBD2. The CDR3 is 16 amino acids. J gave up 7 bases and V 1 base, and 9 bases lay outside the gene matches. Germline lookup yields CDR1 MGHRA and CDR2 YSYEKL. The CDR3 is CASSQVGVAGINEQFF. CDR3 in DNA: TGCGCCAGCAGCCAAGTTGGGGTAGCGGGGATTAATGAGCAGTTCTTC.

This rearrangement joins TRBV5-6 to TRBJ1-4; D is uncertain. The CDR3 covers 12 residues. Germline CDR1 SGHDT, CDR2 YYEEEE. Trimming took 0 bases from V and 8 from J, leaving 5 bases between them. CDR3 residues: CASSLDKEKLFF. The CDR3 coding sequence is TGTGCCAGCAGCTTGGACAAGGAAAAACTGTTTTTT.

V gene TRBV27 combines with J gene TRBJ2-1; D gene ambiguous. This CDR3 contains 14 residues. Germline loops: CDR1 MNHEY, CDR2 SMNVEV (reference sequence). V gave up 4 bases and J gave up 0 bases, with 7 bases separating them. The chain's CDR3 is CASSSLASYNEQFF. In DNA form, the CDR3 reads TGTGCCAGCAGTTCCCTGGCCTCCTACAATGAGCAGTTCTTC.

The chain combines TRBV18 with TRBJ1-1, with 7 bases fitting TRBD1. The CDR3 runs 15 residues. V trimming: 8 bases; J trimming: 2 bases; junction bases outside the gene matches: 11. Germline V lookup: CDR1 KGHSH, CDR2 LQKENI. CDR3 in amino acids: CASGTQGVPNTEAFF. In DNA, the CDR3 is TGTGCCAGCGGAACCCAGGGGGTCCCTAACACTGAAGCTTTCTTT.

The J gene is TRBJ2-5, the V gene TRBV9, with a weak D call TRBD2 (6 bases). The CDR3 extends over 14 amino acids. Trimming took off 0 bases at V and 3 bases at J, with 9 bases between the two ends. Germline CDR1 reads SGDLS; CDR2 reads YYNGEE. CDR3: CASSVASGEETQYF. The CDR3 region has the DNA TGTGCCAGCAGCGTAGCCTCGGGAGAAGAGACCCAGTACTTC.

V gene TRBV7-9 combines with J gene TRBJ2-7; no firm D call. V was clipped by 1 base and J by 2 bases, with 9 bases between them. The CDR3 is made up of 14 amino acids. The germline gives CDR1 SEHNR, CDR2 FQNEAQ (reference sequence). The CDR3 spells CASSLGLHTYEQYF. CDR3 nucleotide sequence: TGTGCCAGCAGCTTAGGGCTTCATACCTACGAGCAGTACTTC.

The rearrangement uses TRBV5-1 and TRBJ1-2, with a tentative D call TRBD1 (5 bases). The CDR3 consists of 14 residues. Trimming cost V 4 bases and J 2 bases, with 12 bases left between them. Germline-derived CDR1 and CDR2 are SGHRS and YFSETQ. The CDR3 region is CASSKDNSNYGYTF. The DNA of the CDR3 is TGCGCCAGCAGCAAGGACAATTCAAACTATGGCTACACCTTC.

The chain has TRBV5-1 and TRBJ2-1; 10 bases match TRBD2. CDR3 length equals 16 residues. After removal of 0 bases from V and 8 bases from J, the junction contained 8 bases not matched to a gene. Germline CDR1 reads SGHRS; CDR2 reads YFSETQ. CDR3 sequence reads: CASSLEVAGGSDEQFF. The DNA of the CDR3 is TGCGCCAGCAGCTTGGAGGTAGCGGGGGGCTCGGATGAGCAGTTCTTC.

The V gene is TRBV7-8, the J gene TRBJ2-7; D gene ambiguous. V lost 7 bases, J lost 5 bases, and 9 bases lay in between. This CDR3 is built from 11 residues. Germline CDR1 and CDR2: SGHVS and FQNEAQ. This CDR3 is CASTQIDEQYF. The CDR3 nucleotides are TGTGCCAGCACCCAGATCGACGAGCAGTACTTC.

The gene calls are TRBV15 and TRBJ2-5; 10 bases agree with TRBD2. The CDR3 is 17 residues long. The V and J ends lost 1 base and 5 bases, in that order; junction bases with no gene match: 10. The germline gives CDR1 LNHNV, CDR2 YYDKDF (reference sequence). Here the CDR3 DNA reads TGTGCCACCAGCAGAGTACTAGCGGGAAGTTTTAGGGAGACCCAGTACTTC. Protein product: CATSRVLAGSFRETQYF.

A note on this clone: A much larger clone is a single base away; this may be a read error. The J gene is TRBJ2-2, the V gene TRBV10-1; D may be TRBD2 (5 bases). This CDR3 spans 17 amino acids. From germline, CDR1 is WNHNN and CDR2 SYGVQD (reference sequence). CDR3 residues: CASSESTRSVNTGKLFF. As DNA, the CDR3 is TGCGCCAGCAGTGAGTCGACTCGTAGCGTGAACACCGGGAAGCTGTTTTTT.

CDR3 in DNA: TGCGCCAGCCCCCCGCCGAGCTCTGGGGCCAACGTCCTGACTTTC. This encodes CASPPPSSGANVLTF. The chain carries TRBV23-1 and TRBJ2-6; no firm D call. TRBV23-1 is an ORF for which the function is uncertain. Between the trimmed V and J ends, which lost 8 bases and 0 bases, there was a span of 11 bases. The CDR3 contains 15 residues.

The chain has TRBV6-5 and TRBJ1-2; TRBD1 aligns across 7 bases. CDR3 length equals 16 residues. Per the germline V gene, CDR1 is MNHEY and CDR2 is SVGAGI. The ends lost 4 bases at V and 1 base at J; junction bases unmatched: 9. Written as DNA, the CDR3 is TGTGCCAGCAGTTTAGGCGGGACAGAAAATAACTATGGCTACACCTTC. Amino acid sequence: CASSLGGTENNYGYTF.

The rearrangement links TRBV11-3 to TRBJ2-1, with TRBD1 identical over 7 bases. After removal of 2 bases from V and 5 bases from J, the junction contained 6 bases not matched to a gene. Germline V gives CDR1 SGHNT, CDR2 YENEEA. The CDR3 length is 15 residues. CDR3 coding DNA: TGTGCCAGCAGCTTATGGGCAGGGGGAAACAATGAGCAGTTCTTC. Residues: CASSLWAGGNNEQFF.

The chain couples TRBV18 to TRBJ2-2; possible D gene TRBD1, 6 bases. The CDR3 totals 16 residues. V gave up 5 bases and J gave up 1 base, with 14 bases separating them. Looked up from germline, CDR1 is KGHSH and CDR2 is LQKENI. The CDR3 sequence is CASSASGTLNTGELFF. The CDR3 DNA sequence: TGTGCCAGCTCAGCCTCCGGGACATTGAACACCGGGGAGCTGTTTTTT.

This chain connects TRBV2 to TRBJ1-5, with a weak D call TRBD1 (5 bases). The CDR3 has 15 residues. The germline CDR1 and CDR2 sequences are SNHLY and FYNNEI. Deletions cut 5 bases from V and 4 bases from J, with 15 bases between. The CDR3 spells CASSRQGGRNQPQHF. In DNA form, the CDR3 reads TGTGCCAGCAGTAGGCAGGGAGGTAGGAATCAGCCCCAGCATTTT.

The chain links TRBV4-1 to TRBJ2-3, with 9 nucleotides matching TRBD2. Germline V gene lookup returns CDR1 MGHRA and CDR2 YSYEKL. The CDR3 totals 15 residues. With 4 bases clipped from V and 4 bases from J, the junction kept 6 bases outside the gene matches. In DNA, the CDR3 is TGCGCCAGCAGCCCCTATAGCGGGGGAGCAGATACGCAGTATTTT. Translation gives CASSPYSGGADTQYF.

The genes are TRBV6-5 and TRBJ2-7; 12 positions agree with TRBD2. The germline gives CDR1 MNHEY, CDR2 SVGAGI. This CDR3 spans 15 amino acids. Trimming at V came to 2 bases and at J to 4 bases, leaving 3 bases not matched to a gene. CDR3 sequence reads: CASSYLTSGGYEQYF. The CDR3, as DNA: TGTGCCAGCAGTTACCTTACTAGCGGGGGGTACGAGCAGTACTTC.

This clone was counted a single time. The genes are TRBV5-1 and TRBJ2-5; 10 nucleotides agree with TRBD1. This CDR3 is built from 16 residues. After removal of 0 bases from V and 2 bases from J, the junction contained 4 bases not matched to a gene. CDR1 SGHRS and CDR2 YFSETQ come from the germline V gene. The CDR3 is CASSLAPGQGQETQYF. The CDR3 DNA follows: TGCGCCAGCAGCTTGGCCCCGGGACAGGGGCAAGAGACCCAGTACTTC.